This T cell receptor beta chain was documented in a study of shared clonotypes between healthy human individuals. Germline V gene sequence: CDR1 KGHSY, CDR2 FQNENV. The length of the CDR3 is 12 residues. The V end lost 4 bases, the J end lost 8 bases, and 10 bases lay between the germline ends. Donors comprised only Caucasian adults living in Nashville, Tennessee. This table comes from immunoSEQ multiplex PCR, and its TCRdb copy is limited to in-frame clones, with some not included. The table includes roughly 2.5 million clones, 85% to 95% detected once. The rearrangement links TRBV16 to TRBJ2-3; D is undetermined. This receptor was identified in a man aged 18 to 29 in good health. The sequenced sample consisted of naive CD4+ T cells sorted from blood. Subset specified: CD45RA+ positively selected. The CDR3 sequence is CASSPELGTQYF. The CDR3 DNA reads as TGTGCCAGCAGCCCTGAATTGGGTACGCAGTATTTT.